This TCR beta chain was found in a study of CXCR3-negative and CXCR3-positive naive CD8 T cells. Across the whole study: Cumulative TRB read yield was about 140 million, averaging about 1.5 +/- 0.3 million per library. General study points: Across naive subsets, surface CD5 expression was comparable, and TCR strength was inferred from properties of the TRB CDR3. The study found comparably high diversity in both naive subsets and much lower diversity in memory CD8+ cells. Relative to CXCR3-negative naive cells, CXCR3-positive naive cells had more hydrophobic TRB CDR3s.

CDR1 and CDR2 (germline): SQVTM, ANQGSEA. The CDR3 contains 18 residues. The TRB cDNA libraries were prepared by 5' RACE with UMI labels. With the 5' RACE reads reprocessed, TCRdb shows one record per CDR3 protein and no DNA. This repertoire includes 140,000 to 150,000 distinct CDR3 sequences. Points on this clonotype: Its antigen is unknown.

V gene TRBV29-1 combines with J gene TRBJ1-1; TCRdb lists TRBD1, though no DNA is available to test this call. This receptor was identified in a human donor in good health. Some clones in this sample may be carry-over from other donors' samples. Input material: naive CXCR3+ CD8+ T cells from blood. Regarding subset: CD45RO-CCR7+CD27+CD95- naive CD8+ T cells expressing CXCR3 (TNR3+). This CDR3 reads CSVEDLGQATNLNTEAFF.